One and the same sample provided the 15 T cell receptor beta chains below, sequenced in a study of shared clonotypes between healthy human individuals (dated by TCRdb to 2018 to 2020). To prepare the library, the immunoSEQ multiplex PCR assay was applied. Sourced from immuneACCESS, this table was stored by TCRdb with only in-frame sequences that have V and J called. A share of the clones is absent; for the studies checked, an unresolved V gene accounts for under half, and the remainder has no known explanation. The sample table lists around 1.5 million clones, nearly 99% of them with a count of one. The ten most abundant clones make up roughly 0.4% of the sample. Input material: naive CD4+ T cells sorted from blood. Sample cell subset or site, as interpreted from the label and publication: CD45RA+ positively selected. Receptors were obtained from a man aged 25 to 40 in good health.

The rearrangement uses TRBV5-1 and TRBJ2-2, with TRBD1 as a possible D gene (6 bases). From germline, CDR1 is SGHRS and CDR2 YFSETQ. There are 15 residues in the CDR3. Trimming stripped 4 bases from V and 4 bases from J, with 14 bases between. The CDR3 bases are TGCGCCAGCAGCCCCAGGAACAGGGCCACCGGGGAGCTGTTTTTT. It translates to CASSPRNRATGELFF.

The chain carries TRBV9 and TRBJ2-5, with 11 positions matching TRBD2. The CDR3 contains 17 residues. V lost 3 bases and J lost 4; bases outside the gene matches: 11. CDR1 is SGDLS and CDR2 is YYNGEE in the germline V gene. The CDR3 nucleotides read TGTGCCAGCAGCGGCCGCTTAGCGGGAGGGCCAGTAGAGACCCAGTACTTC. Encoded protein: CASSGRLAGGPVETQYF. The full variable domain, its missing parts supplied by reference TRBV9 and TRBJ2-5, is DSGVTQTPKHLITATGQRVTLRCSPRSGDLSVYWYQQSLDQGLQFLIQYYNGEERAKGNILERFSAQQFPDLHSELNLSSLELGDSALYFCASSGRLAGGPVETQYFGPGTRLLVL.

As regards this clone: At one end the junction does not follow the germline gene, possibly because of a read error. The rearrangement links TRBV10-3 to TRBJ2-7; D is unresolved. Germline CDR1 and CDR2: ENHRY and SYGVKD. The CDR3 has 12 amino acids. CDR3 amino acids: CASSVGSYEQYF. CDR3 DNA: TGTGCCAGCAGTGTAGGGTCCTACGAGCAGTACTTC.

V usage is TRBV5-1 and J usage is TRBJ2-1, with a possible D match to TRBD2 (5 bases). Trimming cost V 3 bases and J 8 bases, with 15 bases left between them. Per germline, CDR1 SGHRS and CDR2 YFSETQ. This CDR3 contains 14 residues. The CDR3 sequence: CASSSLTLGDEQFF. The CDR3 DNA reads TGCGCCAGCAGCTCGCTGACCCTGGGAGATGAGCAGTTCTTC.

The CDR3 here is CASSGAGRSGELFF. In nucleotides, the CDR3 is TGTGCCAGCAGCGGAGCAGGGAGGAGCGGGGAGCTGTTTTTT. The rearrangement uses TRBV2 and TRBJ2-2, with a weak D call TRBD2 (6 bases). The CDR3 covers 14 residues. Deletions cut 6 bases from V and 7 bases from J, with 15 bases between. CDR1 is SNHLY and CDR2 is FYNNEI in the germline V gene.

The chain joins TRBV5-1 to TRBJ1-2; 8 bases are a match to TRBD1. CDR1 is SGHRS and CDR2 is YFSETQ in the germline V gene. CDR3 size: 13 residues. V shed 0 bases and J 7 bases; nucleotides not matched to a gene: 2. The CDR3 is CASSLGTGPGYTF. The DNA of the CDR3 is TGCGCCAGCAGCTTGGGGACAGGGCCTGGCTACACCTTC.

The count of this clone is one. This sample includes further DNA sequences coding for the same CDR3. CDR3 in amino acids: CASSALGDTEAFF. CDR3 sequence (DNA): TGTGCCAGCAGCGCCCTAGGGGACACTGAAGCTTTCTTT. This rearrangement joins TRBV9 to TRBJ1-1, with a tentative D call TRBD1 (5 bases). Trimming left V 3 bases short and J 3 bases short, with 9 bases between. Per the germline V gene, CDR1 is SGDLS and CDR2 is YYNGEE. This CDR3 contains 13 residues.

This clone came up once. This same CDR3 is encoded by further DNA sequences in the sample. The chain recombines TRBV9 with TRBJ1-5, with TRBD1 matching 7 bases. This CDR3 spans 13 amino acids. Germline CDR1 is SGDLS and CDR2 is YYNGEE. V gave up 4 bases and J gave up 7 bases; unmatched junction bases: 5. The CDR3 DNA is TGTGCCAGCAGCCCTACAGGGGACCAGCCCCAGCATTTT. Translating it yields CASSPTGDQPQHF.

With regard to this clone: The sample contains more than one DNA sequence encoding this CDR3. This chain joins TRBV10-3 and TRBJ2-3; 8 bases line up with TRBD2. CDR3 length: 14 residues. Germline V CDR1 and CDR2: ENHRY, SYGVKD. V lost 6 bases to trimming and J lost 1 base; unmatched junction nucleotides: 3. CDR3 residues: CAIRPGLGTDTQYF. Written as DNA, the CDR3 is TGTGCCATCAGACCGGGACTAGGCACAGATACGCAGTATTTT.

This clone was counted a single time. V gene TRBV7-8 combines with J gene TRBJ2-5, with 8 bases aligning to TRBD2. CDR3 length equals 18 residues. With V trimmed by 4 bases and J by 2 bases, 15 bases remained unmatched. From germline, CDR1 is SGHVS and CDR2 FQNEAQ. The CDR3 coding sequence is TGTGCCAGCAGCTCTCGCCGCTTAGCGGGACCTTTTCAAGAGACCCAGTACTTC. Protein: CASSSRRLAGPFQETQYF.

The chain employs TRBV5-6 and TRBJ2-1; D gene ambiguous. V was pared by 1 base and J by 0 bases, with 5 bases between. This CDR3 is 14 amino acids long. The germline V gene encodes CDR1 SGHDT and CDR2 YYEEEE. For the CDR3, the DNA is TGTGCCAGCAGCTTGATAGGCTCCTACAATGAGCAGTTCTTC. Translation: CASSLIGSYNEQFF.

The chain employs TRBV11-1 and TRBJ2-7; D unresolved. Germline CDR1 SGHAT, CDR2 FQDESV (reference sequence). The CDR3 covers 13 residues. The V gene lost 1 base and the J gene lost 2 bases, with 6 bases spanning the gap. CDR3 amino acids: CASSLDPTYEQYF. The DNA of the CDR3 is TGTGCCAGCAGCTTAGATCCTACCTACGAGCAGTACTTC.

The chain couples TRBV5-1 to TRBJ2-5; 11 bases line up with TRBD2. V lost 5 bases and J lost 3; bases outside the gene matches: 9. Germline V gene data show CDR1 as SGHRS and CDR2 as YFSETQ. The CDR3 has 16 residues. CDR3 sequence: CASSLAGGPVEETQYF. For the CDR3, the DNA is TGCGCCAGCAGTTTAGCGGGAGGGCCGGTAGAAGAGACCCAGTACTTC.

The J gene is TRBJ1-2, the V gene TRBV29-1, with a tentative D call TRBD1 (5 bases). Germline loops: CDR1 SQVTM, CDR2 ANQGSEA. V lost 4 bases to trimming and J lost 3 bases, with 15 bases between them. The CDR3 contains 14 residues. CDR3 in amino acids: CSVAPPQEHYGYTF. In DNA, the CDR3 is TGCAGCGTTGCGCCCCCACAGGAGCACTATGGCTACACCTTC.

The gene calls are TRBV27 and TRBJ2-2; D is tentatively TRBD1 or TRBD2 (5 bases each). The CDR3 contains 16 residues. Germline V gene sequence: CDR1 MNHEY, CDR2 SMNVEV (reference sequence). The V end lost 5 bases, the J end lost 5 bases, and 18 bases lay between the germline ends. CDR3 loop: CASSPLRGLGTGELFF. DNA of the CDR3: TGTGCCAGCAGTCCCCTGAGGGGCCTCGGAACCGGGGAGCTGTTTTTT.